One sample yielded the 28 T cell receptor beta chains listed below, sequenced in a study of T cell changes during pregnancy in multiple sclerosis. Only in-frame clones appear in the TCRdb table, and some are missing; sequencing was by immunoSEQ multiplex PCR. This table has 12,000 or so clones, around 86% appearing once. This sample comprised CD8+ T cells from peripheral blood mononuclear cells, obtained in the second trimester of pregnancy. These receptors all stem from a female donor in good health, enrolled as a control in a pregnancy study.

The CDR3 DNA is TGTGCCAGCAGCCCGCGACAGGTAGATTCACCCCTCCACTTT. This gives the protein CASSPRQVDSPLHF. This chain connects TRBV7-8 to TRBJ1-6; the D gene is possibly TRBD1 (6 bases). Per germline, CDR1 SGHVS and CDR2 FQNEAQ. The CDR3 covers 14 residues. Trimming stripped 5 bases from V and 8 bases from J, with 13 bases between.

V and J are TRBV5-4 and TRBJ2-7, with 7 bases fitting TRBD2. The CDR3 totals 14 residues. The trim removed 4 bases at V and 0 bases at J, leaving 4 bases unmatched. Per the germline V gene, CDR1 is SGHNT and CDR2 is YYREEE (reference sequence). CDR3 coding DNA: TGTGCCAGCAGCAGCCGCGGGAGCTCCTACGAGCAGTACTTC. This codes for CASSSRGSSYEQYF.

This chain joins TRBV5-6 and TRBJ2-2, with TRBD2 identical over 10 bases. The junction had 6 bases not matched to a gene; V was cut back by 6 bases and J by 1 base. The germline V gene has CDR1 SGHDT and CDR2 YYEEEE. The CDR3 extends over 16 amino acids. CDR3 coding DNA: TGTGCCAGCAACCCTAGCGGGGGCCTGAACACCGGGGAGCTGTTTTTT. Amino acids: CASNPSGGLNTGELFF.

This clone was counted once. The gene calls are TRBV13 and TRBJ2-7; 7 bases are a match to TRBD1. The CDR3 is 14 amino acids. V was clipped by 4 bases and J by 5 bases; unmatched bases: 8. The germline V gene encodes CDR1 PRHDT and CDR2 FYEKMQ (reference sequence). This chain's CDR3 is CASSSRQGPDEQYF. DNA of the CDR3: TGTGCCAGCAGCTCCCGACAGGGTCCTGACGAGCAGTACTTC.

The chain combines TRBV30 with TRBJ1-1; TRBD1 agrees at 9 bases. CDR3 length: 19 residues. After removal of 0 bases from V and 1 base from J, the junction contained 15 bases not matched to a gene. CDR1 GTSNPN and CDR2 SVGIG come from the germline V gene (reference sequence). The CDR3: CAWSVSHLGQGKKNTEAFF. CDR3 bases: TGTGCCTGGAGTGTATCTCACCTAGGACAGGGGAAGAAGAACACTGAAGCTTTCTTT.

This rearrangement joins TRBV6-5 to TRBJ2-5; 8 bases are shared with TRBD2. The V segment lost 6 bases and the J segment 4 bases; nucleotides outside the gene matches: 10. CDR3 length: 15 amino acids. Germline CDR1 reads MNHEY; CDR2 reads SVGAGI. In DNA, the CDR3 is TGTGCCAGCAGCGACGTGACAAGCGGGGGAGAGACCCAGTACTTC. It codes for CASSDVTSGGETQYF.

The CDR3, as DNA: TGTGCCAGCAGTTACTCGAGCCCGGGGGGGAATGAGCAGTTCTTC. Encoded protein: CASSYSSPGGNEQFF. V gene TRBV6-6 combines with J gene TRBJ2-1; 8 nucleotides line up with TRBD2. V shed 0 bases and J 7 bases; nucleotides not matched to a gene: 5. CDR1 MNHNY and CDR2 SVGAGI come from the germline V gene (reference sequence). The CDR3 runs 15 residues.

The J gene is TRBJ1-1, the V gene TRBV6-5; possibly TRBD1 for D (6 bases). The CDR3 has 15 residues. V was cut by 5 bases and J by 0 bases, with 13 bases left in between. Germline lookup yields CDR1 MNHEY and CDR2 SVGAGI. The CDR3 sequence: CASSPQGTMNTEAFF. For the CDR3, the DNA is TGTGCCAGCAGTCCCCAGGGGACTATGAACACTGAAGCTTTCTTT.

This clone has just a few counts. The V and J genes are TRBV2 and TRBJ1-1; a possible D gene is TRBD1 (6 bases). This CDR3 comprises 13 residues. V was trimmed by 4 bases and J by 4 bases, leaving 10 bases between them. CDR1 is SNHLY and CDR2 is FYNNEI in the germline V gene. Written as DNA, the CDR3 is TGTGCCAGCAGTGCGGGACAAGGCACTGAAGCTTTCTTT. It specifies CASSAGQGTEAFF.

The chain uses TRBV6-5 and TRBJ1-1; D is perhaps TRBD1 (5 bases). This CDR3 has 16 residues. V was cut by 2 bases and J by 0 bases, with 13 bases left in between. Per germline, CDR1 MNHEY and CDR2 SVGAGI. DNA of the CDR3: TGTGCCAGCAGTTACGCAGGGCCCAACATGAACACTGAAGCTTTCTTT. Protein sequence: CASSYAGPNMNTEAFF.

This clone was seen more than once but under ten times. V gene TRBV27 combines with J gene TRBJ2-2; 11 bases agree with TRBD2. With V trimmed by 2 bases and J by 7 bases, 6 bases remained unmatched. CDR3 length: 16 amino acids. Germline V gives CDR1 MNHEY, CDR2 SMNVEV (reference sequence). The CDR3 bases are TGTGCCAGCAGTTTAACTAGCGGGGGCTCGGGCGGGGAGCTGTTTTTT. It codes for CASSLTSGGSGGELFF.

The chain is built from TRBV10-3 and TRBJ2-1; D remains ambiguous. V was cut by 0 bases and J by 8 bases, with 5 bases left in between. The CDR3 covers 12 residues. Germline CDR1 and CDR2: ENHRY and SYGVKD. This CDR3 reads CAISESYHEQFF. The CDR3, as DNA: TGTGCCATCAGTGAGTCTTATCATGAGCAGTTCTTC.

V and J are TRBV13 and TRBJ1-4, with TRBD1 matching over 7 bases. The V gene end was trimmed by 5 bases and the J gene end by 5 bases; junction bases not matched to a gene: 2. Germline V gene sequence: CDR1 PRHDT, CDR2 FYEKMQ (reference sequence). There are 13 residues in the CDR3. This CDR3 reads CASSATGNEKLFF. The CDR3 DNA reads TGTGCCAGCAGCGCGACAGGGAATGAAAAACTGTTTTTT.

The chain uses TRBV28 and TRBJ1-3, with D possibly TRBD1 on 5 matching bases. V shed 6 bases and J shed 0 bases, with 9 bases lying between them. Germline V gene lookup returns CDR1 MDHEN and CDR2 SYDVKM. CDR3 size: 14 residues. The CDR3 nucleotides are TGTGCCAGCAGGTTTACAGGCTCTGGAAACACCATATATTTT. As protein: CASRFTGSGNTIYF.

The V and J genes are TRBV5-6 and TRBJ2-5; D may be TRBD2 (6 bases). V lost 0 bases, J lost 5 bases, and 23 bases lay in between. This CDR3 comprises 18 residues. Germline V CDR1 and CDR2: SGHDT, YYEEEE. The CDR3 bases are TGTGCCAGCAGCTTGGGGGCTGATGCGGGGCCCCGCGGGGAGACCCAGTACTTC. The encoded protein is CASSLGADAGPRGETQYF.

V usage is TRBV11-3 and J usage is TRBJ2-7; TRBD2 is a possible D gene (5 bases). Per the germline V gene, CDR1 is SGHNT and CDR2 is YENEEA. Trimming took off 3 bases at V and 2 bases at J, with 17 bases between the two ends. CDR3 length equals 16 residues. CDR3 nucleotides: TGTGCCAGCAGCTTCCTCCCCGAGGAGGCCCCCTACGAGCAGTACTTC. This gives the protein CASSFLPEEAPYEQYF.

This chain uses TRBV13 with TRBJ2-5; 7 nucleotides align to TRBD2. The junction had 7 bases not matched to a gene; V was cut back by 5 bases and J by 1 base. The CDR3 consists of 15 residues. CDR1 is PRHDT, CDR2 FYEKMQ, per germline (reference sequence). The CDR3: CASSVSGETQETQYF. In DNA form, the CDR3 reads TGTGCCAGCAGCGTAAGCGGGGAAACCCAAGAGACCCAGTACTTC.

This chain links TRBV5-6 with TRBJ1-1; TRBD1 aligns across 8 bases. The CDR3 has 15 residues. Germline values: CDR1 SGHDT, CDR2 YYEEEE. Trimming took 2 bases from V and 2 from J; bases not matched to a gene: 5. CDR3 coding DNA: TGTGCCAGCAGCTTCGGGACAGGACTAAACACTGAAGCTTTCTTT. It yields the protein CASSFGTGLNTEAFF.

The J gene is TRBJ1-4, the V gene TRBV6-1; 11 bases are a match to TRBD1. The junction had 11 bases not matched to a gene; V was cut back by 4 bases and J by 10 bases. Germline CDR1 reads MNHNS; CDR2 reads SASEGT. The CDR3 is 16 residues long. This CDR3 is CASSGTGTGGEVKLFF. The CDR3 bases are TGTGCCAGCAGTGGGACCGGGACAGGGGGGGAGGTAAAACTGTTTTTT.

This chain uses TRBV2 with TRBJ2-3; D uncertain. Trimming removed 1 base from V and 1 base from J, with 6 bases in between. This CDR3 spans 14 amino acids. Germline assignment: CDR1 SNHLY and CDR2 FYNNEI. CDR3: CASSEGSGTDTQYF. The CDR3 nucleotides read TGTGCCAGCAGTGAAGGGAGCGGCACAGATACGCAGTATTTT.

This clone was detected once. This chain connects TRBV4-3 to TRBJ2-1, with 7 bases fitting TRBD1. Per germline, CDR1 LGHNA and CDR2 YSLEER. The V segment lost 4 bases and the J segment 7 bases; nucleotides outside the gene matches: 10. This CDR3 is built from 15 residues. For the CDR3, the DNA is TGCGCCAGCAGCCCGGACAGGAATTCGGGGAATGAGCAGTTCTTC. Translating gives CASSPDRNSGNEQFF.

This clone has a single count. The chain recombines TRBV7-7 with TRBJ2-3, with a tentative D call TRBD2 (5 bases). Germline V gene data show CDR1 as SSHAT and CDR2 as FNYEAQ (reference sequence). Trimming removed 5 bases at V and 1 base at J, with 13 bases between. The CDR3 is 15 residues long. CDR3 in DNA: TGTGCCAGCAGCCCAGGACTTCTCGGCACAGATACGCAGTATTTT. Translation gives CASSPGLLGTDTQYF.

This clone was detected only once. The chain has TRBV27 and TRBJ1-2, with 7 bases matching TRBD1. The CDR3 extends over 15 amino acids. The V gene's germline CDR1 is MNHEY and CDR2 SMNVEV (reference sequence). V dropped 6 bases and J dropped 2; count of bases not matched to a gene: 9. CDR3 protein: CASRTDREKNYGYTF. As DNA, the CDR3 is TGTGCCAGCAGGACCGACAGGGAAAAGAACTATGGCTACACCTTC.

The chain recombines TRBV6-1 with TRBJ2-7; D is perhaps TRBD1 (6 bases). CDR1 and CDR2 (germline): MNHNS, SASEGT. V lost 4 bases, J lost 3 bases, and 7 bases lay in between. The CDR3 covers 12 residues. Here the CDR3 DNA reads TGTGCCAGCAGTGGACAGGACTACGAGCAGTACTTC. Protein sequence: CASSGQDYEQYF.

The chain joins TRBV9 to TRBJ1-2; maybe TRBD1 (5 bases). The germline V gene encodes CDR1 SGDLS and CDR2 YYNGEE. Trimming pared 4 bases from V and 0 bases from J, leaving 19 bases between. This CDR3 comprises 17 residues. The chain's CDR3 is CASSPSGTGGSNYGYTF. The CDR3 DNA is TGTGCCAGCAGCCCCAGCGGTACGGGGGGTTCTAACTATGGCTACACCTTC.

This clone was seen a single time. The rearrangement uses TRBV5-4 and TRBJ1-2; weak D call: TRBD1 (5 bases). Germline loops: CDR1 SGHNT, CDR2 YYREEE (reference sequence). Trimming stripped 4 bases from V and 0 bases from J, with 10 bases between. This CDR3 has 14 amino acids. The CDR3 loop reads CASSQRQTNYGYTF. CDR3 sequence (DNA): TGTGCCAGCAGCCAGCGACAGACTAACTATGGCTACACCTTC.

The genes are TRBV13 and TRBJ1-1, with 9 bases identical to TRBD1. Germline V lookup: CDR1 PRHDT, CDR2 FYEKMQ (reference sequence). The J segment lost 8 bases and the V segment lost 4 bases, leaving 5 bases of the junction unmatched. CDR3 length: 13 residues. The CDR3 reads CASSSWTGVEAFF. Here the CDR3 DNA reads TGTGCCAGCAGCTCTTGGACAGGGGTCGAAGCTTTCTTT. Supplemented by reference TRBV13 and TRBJ1-1, the full variable domain reads AAGVIQSPRHLIKEKRETATLKCYPIPRHDTVYWYQQGPGQDPQFLISFYEKMQSDKGSIPDRFSAQQFSDYHSELNMSSLELGDSALYFCASSSWTGVEAFFGQGTRLTVV.

The rearrangement links TRBV19 to TRBJ2-1; TRBD2 agrees at 12 bases. With V trimmed by 2 bases and J by 1 base, 3 bases remained unmatched. This CDR3 is built from 17 residues. The germline gives CDR1 LNHDA, CDR2 SQIVND (reference sequence). The DNA of the CDR3 is TGTGCCAGTAGTATAACCCTAGCGGGAGGGTCCTACAATGAGCAGTTCTTC. It is translated as CASSITLAGGSYNEQFF. The whole variable domain, filled in from reference TRBV19 and TRBJ2-1, reads DGGITQSPKYLFRKEGQNVTLSCEQNLNHDAMYWYRQDPGQGLRLIYYSQIVNDFQKGDIAEGYSVSREKKESFPLTVTSAQKNPTAFYLCASSITLAGGSYNEQFFGPGTRLTVL.